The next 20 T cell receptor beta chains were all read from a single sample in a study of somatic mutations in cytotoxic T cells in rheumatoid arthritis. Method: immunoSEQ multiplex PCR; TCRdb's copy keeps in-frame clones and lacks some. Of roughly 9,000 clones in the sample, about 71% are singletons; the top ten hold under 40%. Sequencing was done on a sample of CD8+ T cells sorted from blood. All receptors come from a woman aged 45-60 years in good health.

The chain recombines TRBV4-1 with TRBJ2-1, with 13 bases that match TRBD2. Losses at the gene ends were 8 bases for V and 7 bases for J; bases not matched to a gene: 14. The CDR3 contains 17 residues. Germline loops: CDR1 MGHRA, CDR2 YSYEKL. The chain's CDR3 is CASGTGPTSGGANEQFF. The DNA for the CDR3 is TGCGCCAGCGGCACAGGGCCTACTAGCGGGGGGGCAAATGAGCAGTTCTTC.

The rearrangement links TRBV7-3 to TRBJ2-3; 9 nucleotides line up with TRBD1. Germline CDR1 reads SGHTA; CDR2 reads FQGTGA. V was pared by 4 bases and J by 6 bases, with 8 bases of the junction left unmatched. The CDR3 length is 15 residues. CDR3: CASSSTGGELDTQYF. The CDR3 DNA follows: TGTGCCAGCAGCTCGACAGGGGGTGAATTGGATACGCAGTATTTT.

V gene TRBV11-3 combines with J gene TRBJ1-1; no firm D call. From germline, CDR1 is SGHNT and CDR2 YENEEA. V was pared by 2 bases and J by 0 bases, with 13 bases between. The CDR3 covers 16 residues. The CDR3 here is CASSLHGSRLNTEAFF. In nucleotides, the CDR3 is TGTGCCAGCAGCTTACATGGGTCGAGGCTGAACACTGAAGCTTTCTTT.

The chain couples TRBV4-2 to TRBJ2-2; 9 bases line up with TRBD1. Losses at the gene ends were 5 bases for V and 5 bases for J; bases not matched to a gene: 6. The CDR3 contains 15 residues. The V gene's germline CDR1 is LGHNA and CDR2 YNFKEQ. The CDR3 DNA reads TGTGCCAGCAGCGCTCGGACAGGGGATACCGGGGAGCTGTTTTTT. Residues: CASSARTGDTGELFF.

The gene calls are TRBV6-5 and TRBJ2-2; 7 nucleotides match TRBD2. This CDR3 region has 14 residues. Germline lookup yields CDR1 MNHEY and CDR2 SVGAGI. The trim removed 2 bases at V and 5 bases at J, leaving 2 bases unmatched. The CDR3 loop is CASSYTGGTGELFF. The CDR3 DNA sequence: TGTGCCAGCAGTTACACGGGGGGTACCGGGGAGCTGTTTTTT.

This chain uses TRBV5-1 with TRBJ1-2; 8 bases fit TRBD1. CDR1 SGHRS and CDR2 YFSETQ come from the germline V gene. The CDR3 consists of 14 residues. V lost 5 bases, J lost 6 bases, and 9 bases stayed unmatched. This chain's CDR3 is CASRGTGGLDGYTF. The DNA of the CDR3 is TGCGCCAGCAGGGGAACAGGGGGATTGGATGGCTACACCTTC.

This CDR3 is CASSLETGTIHNEQFF. CDR3 nucleotides: TGTGCCAGCAGCTTAGAGACCGGGACAATCCACAATGAGCAGTTCTTC. The genes are TRBV7-6 and TRBJ2-1; possibly TRBD1 for D (6 bases). This CDR3 has 16 amino acids. The germline V gene has CDR1 SGHVS and CDR2 FNYEAQ. The germline V and J ends were trimmed by 1 base and 5 bases, with 15 bases remaining between them.

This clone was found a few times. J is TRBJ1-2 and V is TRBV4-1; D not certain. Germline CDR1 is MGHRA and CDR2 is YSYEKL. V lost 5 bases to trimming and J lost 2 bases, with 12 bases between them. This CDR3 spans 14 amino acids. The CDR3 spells CASSYGKANYGYTF. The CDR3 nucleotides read TGCGCCAGCAGCTACGGGAAGGCAAACTATGGCTACACCTTC.

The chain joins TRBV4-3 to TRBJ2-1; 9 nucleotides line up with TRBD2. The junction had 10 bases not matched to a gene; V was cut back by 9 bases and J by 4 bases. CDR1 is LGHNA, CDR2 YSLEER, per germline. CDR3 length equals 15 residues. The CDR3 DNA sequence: TGCGCCAGTTCTCCGGGGCTAGCGGGGTACAATGAGCAGTTCTTC. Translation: CASSPGLAGYNEQFF.

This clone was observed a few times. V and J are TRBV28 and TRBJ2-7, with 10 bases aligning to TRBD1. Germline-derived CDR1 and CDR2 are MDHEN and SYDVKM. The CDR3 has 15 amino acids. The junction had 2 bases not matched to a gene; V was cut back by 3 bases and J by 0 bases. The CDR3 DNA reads TGTGCCAGCAGTTTTGGACAGGGGGGCTCCTACGAGCAGTACTTC. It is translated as CASSFGQGGSYEQYF.

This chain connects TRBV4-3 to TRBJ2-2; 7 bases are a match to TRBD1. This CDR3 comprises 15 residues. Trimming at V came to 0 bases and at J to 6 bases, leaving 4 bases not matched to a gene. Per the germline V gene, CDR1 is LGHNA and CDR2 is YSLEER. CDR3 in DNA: TGCGCCAGCAGCCAAGACGGGGACAGTGCCGGGGAGCTGTTTTTT. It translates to CASSQDGDSAGELFF.

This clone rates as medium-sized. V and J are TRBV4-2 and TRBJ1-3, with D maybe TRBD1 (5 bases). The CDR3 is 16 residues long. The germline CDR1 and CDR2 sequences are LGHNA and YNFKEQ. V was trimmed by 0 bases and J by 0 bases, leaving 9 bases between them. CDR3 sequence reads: CASSQDDSSSGNTIYF. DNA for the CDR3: TGTGCCAGCAGCCAAGACGACAGCAGCTCTGGAAACACCATATATTTT.

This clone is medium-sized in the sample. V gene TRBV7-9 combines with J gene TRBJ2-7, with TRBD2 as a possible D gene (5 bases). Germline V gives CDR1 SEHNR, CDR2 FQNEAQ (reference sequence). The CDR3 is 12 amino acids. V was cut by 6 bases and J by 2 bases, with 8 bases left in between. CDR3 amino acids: CASSYGTYEQYF. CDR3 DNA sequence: TGTGCCAGCAGTTACGGGACCTACGAGCAGTACTTC.

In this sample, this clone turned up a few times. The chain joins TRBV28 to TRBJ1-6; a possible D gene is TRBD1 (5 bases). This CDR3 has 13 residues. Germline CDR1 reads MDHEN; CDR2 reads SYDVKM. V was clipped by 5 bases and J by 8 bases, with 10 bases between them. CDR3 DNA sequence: TGTGCCAGCAGTCTTCAGGGCTATTCACCCCTCCACTTT. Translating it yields CASSLQGYSPLHF.

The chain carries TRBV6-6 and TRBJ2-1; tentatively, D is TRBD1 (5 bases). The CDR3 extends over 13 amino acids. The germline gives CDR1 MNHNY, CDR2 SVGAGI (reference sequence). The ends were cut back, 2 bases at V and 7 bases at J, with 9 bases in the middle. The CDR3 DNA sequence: TGTGCCAGCAGTTACGTGCCAGGGAATGAGCAGTTCTTC. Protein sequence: CASSYVPGNEQFF.

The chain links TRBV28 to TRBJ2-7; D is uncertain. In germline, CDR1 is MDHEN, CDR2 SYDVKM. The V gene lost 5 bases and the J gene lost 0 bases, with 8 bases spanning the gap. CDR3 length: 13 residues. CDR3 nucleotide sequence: TGTGCCAGCAGTCCCCAGGCCTCCTACGAGCAGTACTTC. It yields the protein CASSPQASYEQYF.

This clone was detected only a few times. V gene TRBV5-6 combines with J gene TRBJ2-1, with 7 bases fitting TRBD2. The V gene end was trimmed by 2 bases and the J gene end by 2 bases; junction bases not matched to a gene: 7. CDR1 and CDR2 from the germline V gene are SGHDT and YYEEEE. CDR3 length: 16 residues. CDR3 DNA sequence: TGTGCCAGCAGCTTAAGTCGCGGGGGTACCTACAATGAGCAGTTCTTC. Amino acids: CASSLSRGGTYNEQFF.

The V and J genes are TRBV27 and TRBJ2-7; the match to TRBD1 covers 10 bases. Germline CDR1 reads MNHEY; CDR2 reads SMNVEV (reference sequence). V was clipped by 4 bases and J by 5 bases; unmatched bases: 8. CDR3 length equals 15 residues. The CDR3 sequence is CASSSPGTGVHEQYF. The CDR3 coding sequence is TGTGCCAGCAGTTCCCCCGGGACAGGGGTCCACGAGCAGTACTTC.

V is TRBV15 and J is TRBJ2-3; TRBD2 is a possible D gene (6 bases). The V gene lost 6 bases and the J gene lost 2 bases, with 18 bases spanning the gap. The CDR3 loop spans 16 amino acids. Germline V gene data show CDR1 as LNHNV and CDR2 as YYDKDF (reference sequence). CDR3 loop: CATSPTPGLLTDTQYF. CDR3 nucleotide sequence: TGTGCCACCAGTCCAACGCCGGGACTGCTCACAGATACGCAGTATTTT.

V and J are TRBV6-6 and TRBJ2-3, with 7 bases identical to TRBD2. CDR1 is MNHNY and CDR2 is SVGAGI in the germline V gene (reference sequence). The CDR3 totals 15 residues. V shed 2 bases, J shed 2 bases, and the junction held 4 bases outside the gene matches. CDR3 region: CASSYQTSNTDTQYF. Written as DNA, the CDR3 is TGTGCCAGCAGTTACCAGACTAGCAACACAGATACGCAGTATTTT.